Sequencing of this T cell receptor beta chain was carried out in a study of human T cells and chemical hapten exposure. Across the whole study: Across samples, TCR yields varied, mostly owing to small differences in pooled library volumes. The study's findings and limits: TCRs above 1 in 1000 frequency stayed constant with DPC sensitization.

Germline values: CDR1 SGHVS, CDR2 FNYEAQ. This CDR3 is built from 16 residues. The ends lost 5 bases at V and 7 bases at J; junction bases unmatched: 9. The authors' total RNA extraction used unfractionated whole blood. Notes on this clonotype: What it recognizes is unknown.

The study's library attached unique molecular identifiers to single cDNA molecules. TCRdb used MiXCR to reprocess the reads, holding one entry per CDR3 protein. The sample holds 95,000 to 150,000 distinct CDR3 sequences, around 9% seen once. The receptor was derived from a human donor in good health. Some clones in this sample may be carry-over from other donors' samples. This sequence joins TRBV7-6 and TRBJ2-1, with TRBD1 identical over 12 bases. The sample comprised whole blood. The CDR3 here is CASSPFPGQGANEQFF. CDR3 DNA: TGTGCCAGCAGCCCCTTTCCGGGACAGGGGGCGAATGAGCAGTTCTTC.